This T cell receptor beta chain is from a study of response to subunit inactivated influenza vaccine. Overall study findings and caveats: Each seasonal influenza vaccination, the authors suggested, recruits few new T cells.

TCRdb passed the RT-PCR reads through MiXCR, listing each CDR3 protein once. The table lists about 530,000 distinct CDR3 sequences, 10% to 15% of them singletons. This CDR3 has 12 amino acids. Trimming cost V 6 bases and J 5 bases, with 11 bases left between them. Germline V gene sequence: CDR1 MNHEY, CDR2 SVGAGI. This clonotype turned up a few times. Its antigen is unknown. The TCR originated in a man aged 45-65 years who received an inactivated influenza vaccine. This specimen was PBMCs from blood, taken roughly 46 days after vaccination. This chain connects TRBV6-5 to TRBJ2-7; weak D call: TRBD1 (5 bases). CDR3 sequence: CASRDSSDEQYF. For the CDR3, the DNA is TGTGCCAGCAGAGACAGTTCCGACGAGCAGTACTTC.